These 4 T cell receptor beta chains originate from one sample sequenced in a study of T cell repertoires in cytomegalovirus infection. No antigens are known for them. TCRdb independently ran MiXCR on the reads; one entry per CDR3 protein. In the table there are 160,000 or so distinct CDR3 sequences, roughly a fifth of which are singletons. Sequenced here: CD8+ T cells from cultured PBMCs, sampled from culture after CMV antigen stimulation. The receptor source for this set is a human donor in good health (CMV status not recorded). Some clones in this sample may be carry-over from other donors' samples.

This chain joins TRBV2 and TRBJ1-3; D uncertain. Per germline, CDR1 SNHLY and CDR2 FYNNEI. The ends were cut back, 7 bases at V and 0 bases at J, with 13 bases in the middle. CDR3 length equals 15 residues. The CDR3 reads CASITRRSSGNTIYF. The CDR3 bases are TGTGCCAGCATCACTCGCAGAAGCTCTGGAAACACCATATATTTT.

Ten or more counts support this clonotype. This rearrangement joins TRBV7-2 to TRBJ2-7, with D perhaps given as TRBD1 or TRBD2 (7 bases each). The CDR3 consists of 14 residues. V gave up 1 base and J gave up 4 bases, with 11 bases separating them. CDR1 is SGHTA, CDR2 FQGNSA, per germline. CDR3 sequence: CASSLGQGGYEQYF. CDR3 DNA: TGTGCCAGCAGCTTAGGACAGGGAGGGTACGAGCAGTACTTC. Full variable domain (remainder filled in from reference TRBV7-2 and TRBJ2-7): GAGVSQSPSNKVTEKGKDVELRCDPISGHTALYWYRQSLGQGLEFLIYFQGNSAPDKSGLPSDRFSAERTGGSVSTLTIQRTQQEDSAVYLCASSLGQGGYEQYFGPGTRLTVT.

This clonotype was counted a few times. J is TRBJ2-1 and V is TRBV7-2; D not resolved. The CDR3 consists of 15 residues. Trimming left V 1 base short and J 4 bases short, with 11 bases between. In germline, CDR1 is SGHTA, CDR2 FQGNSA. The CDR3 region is CASSLELVSYNEQFF. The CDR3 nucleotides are TGTGCCAGCAGCTTAGAACTGGTTAGTTACAATGAGCAGTTCTTC.

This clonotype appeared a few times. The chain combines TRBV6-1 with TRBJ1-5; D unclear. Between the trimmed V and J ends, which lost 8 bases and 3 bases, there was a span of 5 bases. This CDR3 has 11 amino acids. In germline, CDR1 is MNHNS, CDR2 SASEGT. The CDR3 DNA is TGTGCCAGCGGCTACAATCAGCCCCAGCATTTT. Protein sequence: CASGYNQPQHF.